This T cell receptor beta chain comes out of a study of OX40 agonist ivuxolimab in advanced cancers. TCRdb keeps only in-frame clones here, not all; method: immunoSEQ multiplex PCR. The sample has about 49,000 clones, 79% seen once; the top ten hold less than 2.5%. Study results and caveats: Relative to CD4+ cells, CD8+ T cells on average had more expanded clones.

Remarks on this clone: Its antigen is unknown.

Germline values: CDR1 MDHEN, CDR2 SYDVKM. V lost 6 bases, J lost 4 bases, and 10 bases lay in between. The CDR3 covers 13 residues. The chain couples TRBV28 to TRBJ2-1; D gene ambiguous. The sequences come from CD4+ or CD8+ T cells sorted from blood, collected in a trial of the OX40 agonist ivuxolimab. The receptor was isolated from an adult with an advanced solid tumor such as melanoma, head and neck, liver or kidney cancer. The CDR3 DNA reads TGTGCCAGCAGCCCCGACAATTACAATGAGCAGTTCTTC. This encodes CASSPDNYNEQFF. Combining the CDR3 with reference TRBV28 and TRBJ2-1 gives the whole variable domain DVKVTQSSRYLVKRTGEKVFLECVQDMDHENMFWYRQDPGLGLRLIYFSYDVKMKEKGDIPEGYSVSREKKERFSLILESASTNQTSMYLCASSPDNYNEQFFGPGTRLTVL.